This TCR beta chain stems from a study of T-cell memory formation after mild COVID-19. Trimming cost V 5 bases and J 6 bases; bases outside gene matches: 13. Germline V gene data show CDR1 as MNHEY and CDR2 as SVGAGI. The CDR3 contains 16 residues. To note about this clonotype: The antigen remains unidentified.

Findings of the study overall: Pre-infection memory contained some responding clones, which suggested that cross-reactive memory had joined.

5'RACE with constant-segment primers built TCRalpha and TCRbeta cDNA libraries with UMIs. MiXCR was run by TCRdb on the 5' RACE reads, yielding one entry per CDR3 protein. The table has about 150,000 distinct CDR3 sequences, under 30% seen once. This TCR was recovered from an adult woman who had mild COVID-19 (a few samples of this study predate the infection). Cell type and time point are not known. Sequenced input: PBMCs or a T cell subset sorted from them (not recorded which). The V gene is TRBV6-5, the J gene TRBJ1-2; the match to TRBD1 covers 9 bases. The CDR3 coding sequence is TGTGCCAGCAGTCCGACCCTGGACAGGGGAGCTGATGGCTACACCTTC. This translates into CASSPTLDRGADGYTF.